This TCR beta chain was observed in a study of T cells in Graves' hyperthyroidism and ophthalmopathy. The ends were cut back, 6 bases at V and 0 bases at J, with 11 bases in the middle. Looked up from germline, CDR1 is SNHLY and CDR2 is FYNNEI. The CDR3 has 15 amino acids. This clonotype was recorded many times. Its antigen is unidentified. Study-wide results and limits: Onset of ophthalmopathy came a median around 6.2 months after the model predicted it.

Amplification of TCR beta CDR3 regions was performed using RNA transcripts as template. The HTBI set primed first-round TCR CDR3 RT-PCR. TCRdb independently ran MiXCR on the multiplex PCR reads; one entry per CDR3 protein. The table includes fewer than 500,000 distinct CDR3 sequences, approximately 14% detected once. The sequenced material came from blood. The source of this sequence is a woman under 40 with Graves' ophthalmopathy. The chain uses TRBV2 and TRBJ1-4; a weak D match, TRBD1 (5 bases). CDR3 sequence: CASSLRGTTNEKLFF. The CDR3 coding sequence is TGTGCCAGCAGCCTACGGGGGACAACTAATGAAAAACTGTTTTTT.